This T cell receptor (beta chain) is from a study of blood T cells in healthy people across ages. Findings and caveats of the study: Researchers judged that diversity estimates from one million T cells fell short of true values. Diversity of TCR beta correlated strongly with naive T cell percentage.

Roughly 10 milliliters was the volume of peripheral blood drawn from each donor. The germline CDR1 and CDR2 sequences are SGHTA and FQGNSA. Between the trimmed V and J ends, which lost 3 bases and 4 bases, there was a span of 10 bases. The CDR3 spans 14 residues. In the case of this clonotype: Its antigen is as yet unknown.

Alongside a J-beta primer mix, a sample-barcoded 5' primer served in a second PCR lasting about 6 to 11 cycles. A template-switch adaptor that had 12 random nucleotides put a tag on each cDNA molecule. MiXCR was run by TCRdb on the 5' RACE reads, yielding one entry per CDR3 protein. This repertoire shows about 800,000 distinct CDR3 sequences, about 62% found once; its top ten account for about 20%. This chain joins TRBV7-2 and TRBJ1-5; D remains unclear. Sequenced input: blood. The receptor was derived from a man aged 25 to 45 in good health. The chain's CDR3 is CASSFIGVNQPQHF. The CDR3 region has the DNA TGTGCCAGCAGCTTTATAGGAGTTAATCAGCCCCAGCATTTT.